Described below is a single T cell receptor beta chain sequence and its context. Its antigen is still unknown. The sample is drawn from a study of T cell responses to AZD1222 COVID-19 vaccine. CDR1 is GTSNPN and CDR2 is SVGIG in the germline V gene (reference sequence). This CDR3 has 13 residues. The ends were cut back, 2 bases at V and 5 bases at J, with 12 bases in the middle. This table comes from immunoSEQ multiplex PCR, and its TCRdb copy is limited to in-frame clones, with some not included. The sample has 80,000 to 100,000 clones; roughly nine tenths are singletons. Study-wide findings and caveats: When two AZD1222 doses had been given, Spike-specific TCR breadth and depth rose. Females outnumbered males among donors, who were mostly white British; clonal diversity was possibly underestimated.

J is TRBJ1-1 and V is TRBV30; TRBD1 might be the D (5 bases). Sequenced material: peripheral blood, taken 28 days after the second AZD1222 dose. The sequence was collected from an adult who received the AZD1222 COVID-19 vaccine. The CDR3 here is CAWSLGPGTEAFF. The CDR3 DNA follows: TGTGCCTGGAGTTTGGGGCCGGGGACTGAAGCTTTCTTT.